A selection of T cell receptor beta chains follows, all from one sample in a study of CD8+CD57+ T cells in acquired aplastic anemia. One entry per CDR3 protein, called by TCRdb with MiXCR from the reads. The sample lists 200,000 to 250,000 distinct CDR3 sequences, around half occurring once. Sequences were obtained from sorted CD4+, CD8+, or CD8+CD57+ T cells (not recorded which) from PBMCs. The receptor source for this set is a human donor with aplastic anemia. The CDR3 runs from the conserved cysteine through the conserved F or W.

J gene,V gene,CDR3 protein
TRBJ1-5,TRBV13,CASSSRQANQPQHF
TRBJ2-1,TRBV9,CASSVELAGGPVNEQFF
TRBJ2-1,TRBV20-1,CSARDKVAEYNEQFF
TRBJ2-7,TRBV25-1,CASSEHEQYF
TRBJ2-7,TRBV11-3,CASSRSSGGRSYEQYF
TRBJ1-1,TRBV29-1,CSVEDRGRNTEAFF
TRBJ1-1,TRBV6-5,CASSYGTGANTEAFF
TRBJ2-7,TRBV27,CASTARGGWHEQYF
TRBJ2-7,TRBV29-1,CSVVQGYSYEQYF
TRBJ2-1,TRBV10-3,CAISAPSGLQQRNEQFF
TRBJ1-5,TRBV28,CASSFRGQGAHSNQPQHF
TRBJ2-7,TRBV19,CASRLRTDSSYEQYF
TRBJ1-5,TRBV19,CASIPGRLGNQPQHF
TRBJ2-5,TRBV19,CASSLPSPGHEETQYF
TRBJ1-2,TRBV7-9,CASSFGQDYGYTF
TRBJ2-3,TRBV24-1,CATSDEGRTTQYF
TRBJ2-5,TRBV7-9,CASSLEDRGMLETQYF
TRBJ2-7,TRBV20-1,CSARDSQAYEQYF
TRBJ2-7,TRBV19,CASSIGLTYEQYF
TRBJ2-2,TRBV7-2,CASRLKAGELFF
TRBJ2-7,TRBV20-1,CSAPPSGQGGYEQYF
TRBJ2-7,TRBV15,CATGDPAYEQYF
TRBJ1-2,TRBV19,CASSIESSTGYGYTF